These 31 T cell receptor beta chains came from one sample sequenced in a study of shared clonotypes between healthy human individuals. Terminally differentiated effector memory CD45RA+ cells were excluded by CCR7 positive selection of CD45RO-negative cells. Here immunoSEQ multiplex PCR was the method, and the copy in TCRdb shows in-frame clones only, minus some. This table has hundreds of thousands of clones, about 95% appearing once. What was sequenced was naive CD8+ T cells sorted from blood. These receptor sequences come from a woman in her 30s in good health.

This clone was counted a single time. V usage is TRBV7-9 and J usage is TRBJ2-5; D not resolved. Matching the DNA end better, TRBJ2-7 makes the J call doubtful. This CDR3 is built from 14 residues. In germline, CDR1 is SEHNR, CDR2 FQNEAQ (reference sequence). Written as DNA, the CDR3 is TGTGCCAGCAGCTTAGTTTCACTGCTCGACGAGCAGTACTTC. Encoded protein: CASSLVSLLDEQYF.

The J gene is TRBJ1-1, the V gene TRBV9; weak D call: TRBD1 (5 bases). From germline, CDR1 is SGDLS and CDR2 YYNGEE. The CDR3 spans 12 residues. Trimming stripped 7 bases from V and 6 bases from J, with 13 bases between. This CDR3 is CASGGGEAEAFF. The CDR3 DNA sequence: TGTGCCAGCGGGGGAGGGGAGGCTGAAGCTTTCTTT. The complete variable domain, with remaining parts taken from reference TRBV9 and TRBJ1-1, reads DSGVTQTPKHLITATGQRVTLRCSPRSGDLSVYWYQQSLDQGLQFLIQYYNGEERAKGNILERFSAQQFPDLHSELNLSSLELGDSALYFCASGGGEAEAFFGQGTRLTVV.

J is TRBJ2-3 and V is TRBV28; D is ambiguous. The germline gives CDR1 MDHEN, CDR2 SYDVKM. The ends were cut back, 5 bases at V and 0 bases at J, with 12 bases in the middle. The CDR3 spans 15 residues. CDR3 in DNA: TGTGCCAGCAGTCTCCCCAGGACCAGCACAGATACGCAGTATTTT. Encoded protein: CASSLPRTSTDTQYF.

In nucleotides, the CDR3 is TGTGCCAGTAGTAGGAAGACCCACGACTACGAGCAGTACTTC. This gives the protein CASSRKTHDYEQYF. The chain links TRBV19 to TRBJ2-5, with D unresolved. The J call may not be correct, given that the DNA end is closer to TRBJ2-7. Germline V gene data show CDR1 as LNHDA and CDR2 as SQIVND (reference sequence). The CDR3 has 14 residues.

The chain joins TRBV6-5 to TRBJ2-3; 13 bases agree with TRBD2. Germline values: CDR1 MNHEY, CDR2 SVGAGI. J lost 6 bases, V lost 2 bases, and 2 bases had no gene match. The CDR3 is 15 amino acids. The CDR3 DNA sequence: TGTGCCAGCAGTTACGGGACTAGCGGGAAGGATACGCAGTATTTT. Protein: CASSYGTSGKDTQYF.

This clone has only a few counts. The chain joins TRBV2 to TRBJ1-1; D uncertain. Germline V CDR1 and CDR2: SNHLY, FYNNEI. The CDR3 consists of 11 residues. V was cut by 6 bases and J by 8 bases, with 10 bases left in between. CDR3 in amino acids: CASRDRLEAFF. CDR3 sequence (DNA): TGTGCCAGCAGAGACCGGTTGGAAGCTTTCTTT.

The CDR3 DNA follows: TGTGCCAGCAGCTTACGCGGGAGCACCGGGGAGCTGTTTTTT. It translates to CASSLRGSTGELFF. The rearrangement joins TRBV11-3 to TRBJ2-2, with 7 nucleotides matching TRBD2. CDR1 is SGHNT, CDR2 YENEEA, per germline. V shed 2 bases and J 4 bases; nucleotides not matched to a gene: 1. The CDR3 is 14 amino acids.

As for this clone: The sample carries other DNA sequences with the same CDR3. This chain connects TRBV9 to TRBJ1-1; D uncertain. Germline V gene sequence: CDR1 SGDLS, CDR2 YYNGEE. This CDR3 is built from 13 residues. V lost 0 bases, J lost 1 base, and 4 bases lay in between. CDR3 amino acids: CASSVASNTEAFF. The DNA of the CDR3 is TGTGCCAGCAGCGTAGCCTCGAACACTGAAGCTTTCTTT.

V and J are TRBV19 and TRBJ1-3, with a weak D call TRBD1 (5 bases). Germline assignment: CDR1 LNHDA and CDR2 SQIVND (reference sequence). The CDR3 runs 15 residues. Trimming took off 6 bases at V and 4 bases at J, with 16 bases between the two ends. The CDR3 DNA is TGTGCCAGTAGCGTGGATATCGAGGGGGGAAACACCATATATTTT. Residues: CASSVDIEGGNTIYF.

The chain couples TRBV7-9 to TRBJ2-7, with 7 bases that match TRBD1. CDR3 length: 17 residues. V lost 5 bases to trimming and J lost 5 bases; unmatched junction nucleotides: 18. Germline V gene data show CDR1 as SEHNR and CDR2 as FQNEAQ (reference sequence). Written as DNA, the CDR3 is TGTGCCAGCAGCACCCCGACAGGGATGGCCCGTCGGCACGAGCAGTACTTC. This codes for CASSTPTGMARRHEQYF.

The CDR3 is CASSPSYGESYNEQFF. CDR3 bases: TGTGCCAGCTCACCATCGTACGGGGAATCCTACAATGAGCAGTTCTTC. The chain uses TRBV18 and TRBJ2-1; weak D call: TRBD2 (5 bases). CDR3 length: 16 amino acids. From germline, CDR1 is KGHSH and CDR2 LQKENI. V was cut by 2 bases and J by 1 base, with 12 bases left in between.

The genes are TRBV7-9 and TRBJ1-4, with 9 bases matching TRBD1. This CDR3 is 17 amino acids long. J gave up 2 bases and V 4 bases, and 8 bases lay outside the gene matches. Germline V CDR1 and CDR2: SEHNR, FQNEAQ (reference sequence). The CDR3 loop is CASSWTGTGFTNEKLFF. The CDR3 coding sequence is TGTGCCAGCAGCTGGACCGGGACAGGGTTTACTAATGAAAAACTGTTTTTT. Together with reference TRBV7-9 and TRBJ1-4, the CDR3 gives the full variable domain: DTGVSQNPRHKITKRGQNVTFRCDPISEHNRLYWYRQTLGQGPEFLTYFQNEAQLEKSRLLSDRFSAERPKGSFSTLEIQRTEQGDSAMYLCASSWTGTGFTNEKLFFGSGTQLSVL.

The chain combines TRBV27 with TRBJ2-1; TRBD2 agrees at 8 bases. J gave up 3 bases and V 2 bases, and 3 bases lay outside the gene matches. CDR3 length: 15 residues. Looked up from germline, CDR1 is MNHEY and CDR2 is SMNVEV (reference sequence). The CDR3 loop is CASSLEAGVYNEQFF. Written as DNA, the CDR3 is TGTGCCAGCAGTTTAGAAGCGGGAGTCTACAATGAGCAGTTCTTC.

On this clone: The same CDR3 is also encoded by other DNA sequences in this sample. The V gene is TRBV27, the J gene TRBJ2-7; D possibly matches TRBD1 or TRBD2 (5 bases each). Germline V CDR1 and CDR2: MNHEY, SMNVEV (reference sequence). The CDR3 runs 13 residues. Trimming took off 6 bases at V and 2 bases at J, with 11 bases between the two ends. The CDR3: CASSLGPTYEQYF. The CDR3 nucleotides read TGTGCCAGCAGCCTGGGACCGACCTACGAGCAGTACTTC.

A single count supports this clone. The genes are TRBV5-6 and TRBJ1-1; 7 bases line up with TRBD1. Germline CDR1 and CDR2: SGHDT and YYEEEE. The CDR3 is 15 amino acids. Trimming took 4 bases from V and 6 from J; bases not matched to a gene: 12. The CDR3 coding sequence is TGTGCCAGCAGCAACGACCGGGACAGAAAATCTGAAGCTTTCTTT. Translating it yields CASSNDRDRKSEAFF.

The chain joins TRBV7-9 to TRBJ1-5; 9 positions agree with TRBD1. CDR3 length: 16 residues. V lost 0 bases to trimming and J lost 9 bases; unmatched junction nucleotides: 9. Germline V CDR1 and CDR2: SEHNR, FQNEAQ (reference sequence). In DNA form, the CDR3 reads TGTGCCAGCAGCTTAGCTGAGGGACAGGGCTCTGTGCCCCAGCATTTT. It translates to CASSLAEGQGSVPQHF. The variable domain in full, with the rest retrieved from reference TRBV7-9 and TRBJ1-5, is DTGVSQNPRHKITKRGQNVTFRCDPISEHNRLYWYRQTLGQGPEFLTYFQNEAQLEKSRLLSDRFSAERPKGSFSTLEIQRTEQGDSAMYLCASSLAEGQGSVPQHFGDGTRLSIL.

J is TRBJ2-1 and V is TRBV11-2; D not resolved. V lost 6 bases and J 8 bases, leaving 11 bases between the germline ends. The CDR3 contains 12 residues. Per the germline V gene, CDR1 is SGHAT and CDR2 is FQNNGV. DNA of the CDR3: TGTGCCAGCAGGAATCCCTGGGATGAGCAGTTCTTC. It codes for CASRNPWDEQFF.

The V and J genes are TRBV29-1 and TRBJ2-2; unclear D gene. Trimming removed 4 bases from V and 3 bases from J, with 9 bases in between. The CDR3 loop spans 13 amino acids. Per the germline V gene, CDR1 is SQVTM and CDR2 is ANQGSEA. CDR3 coding DNA: TGCAGCGTTGTCGCAGGAGACACCGGGGAGCTGTTTTTT. Residues: CSVVAGDTGELFF.

This rearrangement joins TRBV15 to TRBJ2-7; D possibly corresponds to TRBD2 (6 bases). Looked up from germline, CDR1 is LNHNV and CDR2 is YYDKDF (reference sequence). The CDR3 has 15 amino acids. V lost 3 bases and J lost 4, with 16 bases in between. The CDR3: CATSRTAGSYYEQYF. CDR3 coding DNA: TGTGCCACCAGCAGGACTGCGGGGTCGTATTACGAGCAGTACTTC.

The chain links TRBV7-9 to TRBJ2-1; D is uncertain. The CDR3 has 13 residues. V shed 0 bases and J shed 5 bases, with 5 bases lying between them. The germline V gene encodes CDR1 SEHNR and CDR2 FQNEAQ (reference sequence). CDR3 in DNA: TGTGCCAGCAGCTTAGCTGGAGACAATGAGCAGTTCTTC. Its protein product is CASSLAGDNEQFF.

The chain carries TRBV2 and TRBJ1-2, with 10 bases identical to TRBD1. Germline V CDR1 and CDR2: SNHLY, FYNNEI. Trimming took 9 bases from V and 7 from J; bases not matched to a gene: 5. This CDR3 comprises 12 residues. CDR3 region: CARTGGARGYTF. The CDR3 DNA reads TGTGCCAGGACAGGGGGCGCACGTGGCTACACCTTC.

The J gene is TRBJ2-2, the V gene TRBV20-1; D may be TRBD2 (6 bases). Germline CDR1 DFQATT, CDR2 SNEGSKA (reference sequence). CDR3 length: 11 amino acids. Trimming pared 7 bases from V and 7 bases from J, leaving 10 bases between. DNA for the CDR3: TGCAGTGACCGGAGGGGCGGGGAGCTGTTTTTT. Residues: CSDRRGGELFF.

The chain joins TRBV5-1 to TRBJ2-6; 11 positions match TRBD1. This CDR3 has 18 amino acids. V shed 5 bases and J 0 bases; nucleotides not matched to a gene: 7. Germline assignment: CDR1 SGHRS and CDR2 YFSETQ. CDR3 bases: TGCGCCAGCAGATACGGGACAGGGGGGATCTCTGGGGCCAACGTCCTGACTTTC. Its protein is CASRYGTGGISGANVLTF.

The genes are TRBV7-8 and TRBJ1-1, with a weak D call TRBD1 (6 bases). Germline V gives CDR1 SGHVS, CDR2 FQNEAQ. This CDR3 contains 15 residues. Trimming shortened V by 3 bases and J by 0 bases, and 11 bases separated the two germline ends. The CDR3 sequence is CASSLDSLMNTEAFF. The DNA for the CDR3 is TGTGCCAGCAGCTTGGACAGTCTTATGAACACTGAAGCTTTCTTT.

This clone was seen a single time. V is TRBV4-1 and J is TRBJ1-1, with TRBD1 as a possible D gene (5 bases). V lost 2 bases and J lost 4, with 11 bases in between. Germline V gene sequence: CDR1 MGHRA, CDR2 YSYEKL. CDR3 length equals 14 residues. CDR3 protein: CASSQPGGGTEAFF. In DNA form, the CDR3 reads TGCGCCAGCAGCCAACCCGGTGGGGGCACTGAAGCTTTCTTT.

The V and J genes are TRBV7-2 and TRBJ1-2; perhaps TRBD1 as D (5 bases). The germline gives CDR1 SGHTA, CDR2 FQGNSA. Trimming took off 6 bases at V and 3 bases at J, with 14 bases between the two ends. This CDR3 is 14 amino acids long. The CDR3 DNA is TGTGCCAGCAGTCCGACGGGGGGACACTATGGCTACACCTTC. Amino acids: CASSPTGGHYGYTF.

This chain joins TRBV29-1 and TRBJ2-2; unclear D gene. CDR3 size: 13 residues. Germline V gene lookup returns CDR1 SQVTM and CDR2 ANQGSEA. The germline V and J ends were trimmed by 2 bases and 0 bases, with 4 bases remaining between them. DNA of the CDR3: TGCAGCGTTGAACAGACGAACACCGGGGAGCTGTTTTTT. Protein product: CSVEQTNTGELFF.

This sequence joins TRBV27 and TRBJ2-7, with 13 bases that match TRBD2. The germline V gene encodes CDR1 MNHEY and CDR2 SMNVEV (reference sequence). With V trimmed by 4 bases and J by 1 base, 4 bases remained unmatched. The CDR3 spans 16 residues. The CDR3 here is CASSSGLAGVSYEQYF. CDR3 DNA: TGTGCCAGCAGTTCAGGACTAGCGGGAGTGTCCTACGAGCAGTACTTC.

V gene TRBV2 combines with J gene TRBJ1-2, with D unresolved. V gave up 0 bases and J gave up 1 base, with 6 bases separating them. This CDR3 contains 14 residues. CDR1 is SNHLY, CDR2 FYNNEI, per germline. The CDR3 loop reads CASSEAPINYGYTF. Here the CDR3 DNA reads TGTGCCAGCAGTGAAGCGCCGATTAACTATGGCTACACCTTC.

The V and J genes are TRBV9 and TRBJ2-4; either TRBD1 or TRBD2 may fit D (6 bases each). CDR1 is SGDLS and CDR2 is YYNGEE in the germline V gene. CDR3 length: 14 residues. V was clipped by 5 bases and J by 2 bases, with 11 bases between them. In DNA, the CDR3 is TGTGCCAGCAGTCCCGGGGGCTCCAAAAACATTCAGTACTTC. Its translation is CASSPGGSKNIQYF.

This clone was seen a single time. V usage is TRBV28 and J usage is TRBJ2-1; no reliable D call. The CDR3 runs 16 residues. The V end lost 2 bases, the J end lost 6 bases, and 17 bases lay between the germline ends. CDR1 is MDHEN and CDR2 is SYDVKM in the germline V gene. Here the CDR3 DNA reads TGTGCCAGCAGTTTACCCCGCGATTCAGATTCCAATGAGCAGTTCTTC. It specifies CASSLPRDSDSNEQFF.